The present T cell receptor beta chain was sequenced within a study of cytomegalovirus exposure and HLA in healthy donors. Study-wide results and limits: Some V segments, TRBV6-2 and TRBV6-3 among them, were indistinguishable and were therefore excluded. In vitro work confirmed that a few CMV-associated chains recognize CMV antigens. A prior analysis recorded that most TCR beta V segments were productive about 87% or about 30% of the time.

The PCR employed 60 Vbeta primers together with 13 Jbeta primers. Per the original methods: Unique TCR beta chains numbered roughly 80 million in a later analysis, with roughly 11 million shared. Some clones are missing from TCRdb's copy, which holds only in-frame ones; the method was immunoSEQ multiplex PCR. The V and J calls and clone size come from that table; D and trimming were worked out from the DNA. The sample lists 100,000 to 150,000 clones; roughly 82% were seen once. A remark on this clone: Its target is not known.

Trimming at V came to 1 base and at J to 0 bases, leaving 5 bases not matched to a gene. The germline CDR1 and CDR2 sequences are SGHRS and YFSETQ. The CDR3 consists of 16 residues. The gene calls are TRBV5-1 and TRBJ1-1; 8 nucleotides align to TRBD1. The sequencing sample was made of PBMCs. The TCR sequence derives from a woman in her sixties or seventies in good health and CMV-seropositive. CDR3 residues: CASSLFAGGLNTEAFF. The CDR3 DNA reads as TGCGCCAGCAGCTTGTTTGCAGGGGGCCTGAACACTGAAGCTTTCTTT.